This T cell receptor beta chain was recorded in a study of CD8 T cells in Susac syndrome. Study-level findings and limits: The study conceded that its TCR sequencing and HLA analysis involved relatively few individuals.

On this clonotype: Antigen unknown.

With random hexamers, roughly 0.45 to 1 ug RNA was reverse transcribed. The amplification used immunoSEQ multiplex PCR on TCR beta CDR3; it spanned 54 Vbeta and 13 Jbeta. TCRdb used MiXCR to reprocess the immunoSEQ multiplex PCR reads, holding one entry per CDR3 protein. The sample yields about 120,000 distinct CDR3 sequences, over 90% seen once. The CDR3 has 14 residues. CDR1 is MNHEY, CDR2 SVGEGT, per germline. The V end was cut by 5 bases, the J end by 3 bases, with 13 bases between. This clonotype was obtained from a human donor in good health. The sequencing input was CD4+ T cells from PBMCs. This chain links TRBV6-2 or TRBV6-3 with TRBJ1-1; D may be TRBD1 (6 bases). The CDR3 loop reads CASSDQGRYTEAFF. DNA of the CDR3: TGTGCCAGCAGTGACCAGGGGAGGTACACTGAAGCTTTCTTT.